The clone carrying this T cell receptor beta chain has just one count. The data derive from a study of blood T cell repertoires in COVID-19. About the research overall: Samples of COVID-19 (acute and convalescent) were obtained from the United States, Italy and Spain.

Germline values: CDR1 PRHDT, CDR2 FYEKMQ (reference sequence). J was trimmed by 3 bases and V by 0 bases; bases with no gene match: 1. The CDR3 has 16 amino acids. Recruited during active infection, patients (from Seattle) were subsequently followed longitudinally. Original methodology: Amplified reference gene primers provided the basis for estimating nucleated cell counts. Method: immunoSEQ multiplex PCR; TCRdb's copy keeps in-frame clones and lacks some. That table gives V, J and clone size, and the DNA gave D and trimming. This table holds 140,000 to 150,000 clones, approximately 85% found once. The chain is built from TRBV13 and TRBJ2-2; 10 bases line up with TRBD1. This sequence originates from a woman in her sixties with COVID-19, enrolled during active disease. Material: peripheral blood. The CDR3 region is CASSLGGTGDTGELFF. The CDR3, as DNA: TGTGCCAGCAGCTTAGGTGGGACAGGGGACACCGGGGAGCTGTTTTTT.